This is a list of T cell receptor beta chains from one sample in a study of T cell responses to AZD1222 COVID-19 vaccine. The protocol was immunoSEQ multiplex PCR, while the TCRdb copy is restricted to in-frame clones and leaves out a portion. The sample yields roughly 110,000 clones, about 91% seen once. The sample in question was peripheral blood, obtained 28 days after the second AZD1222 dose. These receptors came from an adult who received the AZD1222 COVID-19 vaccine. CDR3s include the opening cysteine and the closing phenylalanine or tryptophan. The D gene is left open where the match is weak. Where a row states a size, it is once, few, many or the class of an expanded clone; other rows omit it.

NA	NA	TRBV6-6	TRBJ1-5	CASRIQGLSQPQHF	TGTGCCAGCAGGATACAGGGATTGAGTCAGCCCCAGCATTTT
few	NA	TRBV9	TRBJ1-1	CASSVGHPGEAFF	TGTGCCAGCAGCGTCGGCCACCCTGGTGAAGCTTTCTTT
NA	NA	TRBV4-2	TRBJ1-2	CASSRENYGYTF	TGTGCCAGCAGCCGAGAAAACTATGGCTACACCTTC
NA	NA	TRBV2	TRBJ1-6	CASSEVRPGDSPLHF	TGTGCCAGCAGTGAAGTCCGGCCAGGGGACTCACCCCTCCACTTT
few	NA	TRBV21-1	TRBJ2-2	CASSWAGGPGELFF	TGTGCCAGCAGCTGGGCGGGGGGCCCCGGGGAGCTGTTTTTT
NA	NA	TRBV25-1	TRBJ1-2	CASTIGGDYGYTF	TGTGCCAGCACCATCGGGGGGGACTATGGCTACACCTTC
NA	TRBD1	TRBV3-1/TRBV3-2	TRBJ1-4	CASSLGTVNEKLFF	TGTGCCAGCAGTCTTGGGACAGTCAATGAAAAACTGTTTTTT
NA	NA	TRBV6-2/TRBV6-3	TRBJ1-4	CASSDPQGGLFF	TGTGCCAGCAGCGACCCGCAGGGCGGACTGTTTTTT
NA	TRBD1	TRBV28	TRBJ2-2	CASRHRQGNTGELFF	TGTGCCAGCAGGCACAGACAGGGTAACACCGGGGAGCTGTTTTTT
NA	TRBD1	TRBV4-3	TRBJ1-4	CASSQETGGGEKLFF	TGCGCCAGCAGCCAAGAAACAGGGGGTGGAGAAAAACTGTTTTTT